This TCR beta chain stems from a study of cytomegalovirus exposure and HLA in healthy donors. Overall study results and limits: The study listed about 150 cytomegalovirus-associated TCR beta chains.

Libraries were prepared by immunoSEQ multiplex PCR; TCRdb keeps only in-frame clonotypes and omits some of them. The top ten hold 5.3% of the sample, which has approximately 59,000 clones, 85% to 95% seen once. Germline V CDR1 and CDR2: MNHEY, SVGAGI. V was pared by 0 bases and J by 2 bases, with 14 bases between. The CDR3 is made up of 16 amino acids. Details on this clone: Its matching antigen is unknown.

The clonotype was recovered from a man between 18 and 29 years old in good health and CMV-seropositive. V and J are TRBV6-5 and TRBJ2-7, with a tentative D call TRBD2 (6 bases). Sequenced: PBMCs. This chain's CDR3 is CASSYSSGRGTYEQYF. The CDR3 DNA reads TGTGCCAGCAGTTACTCGAGCGGGCGAGGGACCTACGAGCAGTACTTC.